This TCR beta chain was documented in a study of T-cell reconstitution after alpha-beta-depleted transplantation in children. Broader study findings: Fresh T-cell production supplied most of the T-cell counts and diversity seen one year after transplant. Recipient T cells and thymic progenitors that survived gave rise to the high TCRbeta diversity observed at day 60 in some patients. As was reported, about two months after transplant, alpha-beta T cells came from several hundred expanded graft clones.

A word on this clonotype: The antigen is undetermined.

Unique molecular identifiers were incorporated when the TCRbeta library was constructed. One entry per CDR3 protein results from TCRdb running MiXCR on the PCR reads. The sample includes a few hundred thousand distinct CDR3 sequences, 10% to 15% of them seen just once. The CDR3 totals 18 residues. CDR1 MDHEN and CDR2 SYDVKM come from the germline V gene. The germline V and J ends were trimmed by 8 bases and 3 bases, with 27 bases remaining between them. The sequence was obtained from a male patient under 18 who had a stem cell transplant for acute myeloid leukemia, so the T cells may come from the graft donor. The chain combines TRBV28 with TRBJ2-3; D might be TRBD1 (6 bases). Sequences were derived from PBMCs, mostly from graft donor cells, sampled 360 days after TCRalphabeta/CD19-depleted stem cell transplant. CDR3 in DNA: TGTGCCAGCGGAACAGGGTCCGGGTATTCACCCGATACAGATACGCAGTATTTT. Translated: CASGTGSGYSPDTDTQYF.